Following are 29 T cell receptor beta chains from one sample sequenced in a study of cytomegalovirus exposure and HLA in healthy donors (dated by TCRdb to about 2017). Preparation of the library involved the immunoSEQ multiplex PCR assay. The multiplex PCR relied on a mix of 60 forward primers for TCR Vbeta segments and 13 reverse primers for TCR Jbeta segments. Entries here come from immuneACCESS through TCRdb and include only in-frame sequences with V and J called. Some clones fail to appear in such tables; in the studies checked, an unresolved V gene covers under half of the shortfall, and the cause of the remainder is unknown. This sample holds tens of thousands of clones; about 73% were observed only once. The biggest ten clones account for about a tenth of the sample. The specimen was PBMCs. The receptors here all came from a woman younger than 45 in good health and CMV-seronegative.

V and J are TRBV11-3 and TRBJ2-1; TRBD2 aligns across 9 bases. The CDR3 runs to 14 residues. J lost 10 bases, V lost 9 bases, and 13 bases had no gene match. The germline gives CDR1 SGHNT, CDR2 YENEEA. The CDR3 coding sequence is TGTGCCAGTAGCCAGGCGGGGGGGCTGTCAGAGCAGTTCTTC. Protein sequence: CASSQAGGLSEQFF.

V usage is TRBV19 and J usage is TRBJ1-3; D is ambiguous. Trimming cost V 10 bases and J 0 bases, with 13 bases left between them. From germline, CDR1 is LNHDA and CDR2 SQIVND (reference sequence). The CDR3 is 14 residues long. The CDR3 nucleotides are TGTGCCACCCAGCGGGTCAACTCTGGAAACACCATATATTTT. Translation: CATQRVNSGNTIYF.

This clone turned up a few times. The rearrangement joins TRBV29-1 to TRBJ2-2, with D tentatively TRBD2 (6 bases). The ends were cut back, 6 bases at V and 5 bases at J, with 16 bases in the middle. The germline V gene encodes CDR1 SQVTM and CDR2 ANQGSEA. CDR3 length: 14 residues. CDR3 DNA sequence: TGCAGCGTCAAATTGGGGGGTTGGACCGGGGAGCTGTTTTTT. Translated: CSVKLGGWTGELFF.

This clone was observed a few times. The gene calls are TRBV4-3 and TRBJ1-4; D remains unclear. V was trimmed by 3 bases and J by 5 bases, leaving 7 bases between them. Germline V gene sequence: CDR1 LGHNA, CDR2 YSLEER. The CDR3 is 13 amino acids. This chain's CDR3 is CASSHALNEKLFF. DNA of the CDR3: TGCGCCAGCAGCCATGCACTAAATGAAAAACTGTTTTTT.

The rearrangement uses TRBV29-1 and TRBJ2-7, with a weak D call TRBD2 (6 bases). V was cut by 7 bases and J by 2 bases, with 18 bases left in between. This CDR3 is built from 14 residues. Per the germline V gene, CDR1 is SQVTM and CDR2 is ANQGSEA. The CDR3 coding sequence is TGCAGCGCCCCCGCCCGGGAGCGTACCTACGAGCAGTACTTC. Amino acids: CSAPARERTYEQYF.

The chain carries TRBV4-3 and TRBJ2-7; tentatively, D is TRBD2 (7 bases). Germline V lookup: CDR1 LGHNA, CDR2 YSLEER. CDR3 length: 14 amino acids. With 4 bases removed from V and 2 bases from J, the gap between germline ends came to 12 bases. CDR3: CASSLFGGPYEQYF. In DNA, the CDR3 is TGCGCCAGCAGCCTGTTCGGGGGGCCCTACGAGCAGTACTTC.

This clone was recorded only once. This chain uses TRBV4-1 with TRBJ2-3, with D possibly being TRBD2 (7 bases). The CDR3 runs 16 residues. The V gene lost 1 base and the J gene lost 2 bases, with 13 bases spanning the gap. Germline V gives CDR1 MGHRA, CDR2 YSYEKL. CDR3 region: CASSQVGGVLTDTQYF. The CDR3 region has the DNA TGCGCCAGCAGCCAAGTAGGGGGGGTCCTCACAGATACGCAGTATTTT.

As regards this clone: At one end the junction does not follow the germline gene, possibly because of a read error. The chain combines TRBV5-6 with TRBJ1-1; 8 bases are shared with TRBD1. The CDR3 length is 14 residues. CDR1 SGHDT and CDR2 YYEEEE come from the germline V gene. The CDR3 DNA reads TGTGCCAGCAGCGACCGGGACAGGAACACTGAAGCTTTATTT. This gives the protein CASSDRDRNTEALF.

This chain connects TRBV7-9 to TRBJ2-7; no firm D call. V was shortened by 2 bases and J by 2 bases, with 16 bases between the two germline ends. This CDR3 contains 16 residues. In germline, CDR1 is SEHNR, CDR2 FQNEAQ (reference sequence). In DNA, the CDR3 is TGTGCCAGCAGCTTATCGCGACTCCCGATTCCCTACGAGCAGTACTTC. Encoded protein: CASSLSRLPIPYEQYF.

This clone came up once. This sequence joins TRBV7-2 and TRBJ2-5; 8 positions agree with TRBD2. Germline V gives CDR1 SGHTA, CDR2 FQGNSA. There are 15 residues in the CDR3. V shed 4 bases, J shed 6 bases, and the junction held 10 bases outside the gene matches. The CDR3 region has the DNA TGTGCCAGCAGCTCCTTGCCGGGGGGGGTCCAGACCCAGTACTTC. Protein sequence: CASSSLPGGVQTQYF.

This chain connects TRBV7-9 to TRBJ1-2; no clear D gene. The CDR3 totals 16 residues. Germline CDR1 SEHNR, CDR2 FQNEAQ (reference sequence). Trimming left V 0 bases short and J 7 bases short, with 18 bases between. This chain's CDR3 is CASSLASVGLGGGYTF. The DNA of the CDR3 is TGTGCCAGCAGCTTAGCGTCAGTGGGCTTGGGTGGTGGCTACACCTTC.

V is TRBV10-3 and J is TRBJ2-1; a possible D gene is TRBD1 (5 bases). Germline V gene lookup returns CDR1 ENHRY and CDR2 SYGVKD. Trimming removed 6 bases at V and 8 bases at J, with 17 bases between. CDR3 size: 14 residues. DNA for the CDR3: TGTGCCATCAGCCGAATTAAGGGGTTCGATGAGCAGTTCTTC. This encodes CAISRIKGFDEQFF.

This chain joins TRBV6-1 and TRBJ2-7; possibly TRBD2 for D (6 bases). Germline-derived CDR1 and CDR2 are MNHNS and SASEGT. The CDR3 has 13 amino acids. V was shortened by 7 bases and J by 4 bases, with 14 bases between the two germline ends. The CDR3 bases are TGTGCCAGCATCATACCTGGGGGGTACGAGCAGTACTTC. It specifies CASIIPGGYEQYF.

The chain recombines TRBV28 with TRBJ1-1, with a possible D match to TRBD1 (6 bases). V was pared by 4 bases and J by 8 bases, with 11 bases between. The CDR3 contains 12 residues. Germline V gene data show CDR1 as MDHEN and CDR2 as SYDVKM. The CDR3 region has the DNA TGTGCCAGCAGTTCTCCCGGGACAGAAGCTTTCTTT. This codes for CASSSPGTEAFF.

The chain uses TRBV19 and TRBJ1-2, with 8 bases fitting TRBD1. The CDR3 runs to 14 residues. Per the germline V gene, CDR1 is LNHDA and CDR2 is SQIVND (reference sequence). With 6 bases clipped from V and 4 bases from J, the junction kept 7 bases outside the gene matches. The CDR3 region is CASRISRGLYGYTF. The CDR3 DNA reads TGTGCCAGTAGAATTTCCAGGGGGCTCTATGGCTACACCTTC.

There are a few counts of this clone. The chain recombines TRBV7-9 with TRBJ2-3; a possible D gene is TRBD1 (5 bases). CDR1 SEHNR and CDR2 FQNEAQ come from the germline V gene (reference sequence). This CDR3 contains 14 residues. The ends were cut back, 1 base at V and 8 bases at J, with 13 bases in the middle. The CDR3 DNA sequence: TGTGCCAGCAGCTTAGTGGCAGGGATGGTTACGCAGTATTTT. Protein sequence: CASSLVAGMVTQYF.

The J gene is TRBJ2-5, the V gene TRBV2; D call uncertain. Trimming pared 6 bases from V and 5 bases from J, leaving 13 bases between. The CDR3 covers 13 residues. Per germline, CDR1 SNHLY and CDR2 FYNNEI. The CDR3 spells CASRVTPGETQYF. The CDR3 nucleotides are TGTGCCAGCAGGGTAACCCCCGGGGAGACCCAGTACTTC.

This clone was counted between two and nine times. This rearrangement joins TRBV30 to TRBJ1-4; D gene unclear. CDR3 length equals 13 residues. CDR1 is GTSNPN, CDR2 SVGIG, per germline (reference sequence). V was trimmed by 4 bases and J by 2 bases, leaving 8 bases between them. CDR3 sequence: CAWKEGTNEKLFF. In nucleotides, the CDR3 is TGTGCCTGGAAAGAGGGCACTAATGAAAAACTGTTTTTT. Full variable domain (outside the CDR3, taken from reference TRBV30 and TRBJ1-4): SQTIHQWPATLVQPVGSPLSLECTVEGTSNPNLYWYRQAAGRGLQLLFYSVGIGQISSEVPQNLSASRPQDRQFILSSKKLLLSDSGFYLCAWKEGTNEKLFFGSGTQLSVL.

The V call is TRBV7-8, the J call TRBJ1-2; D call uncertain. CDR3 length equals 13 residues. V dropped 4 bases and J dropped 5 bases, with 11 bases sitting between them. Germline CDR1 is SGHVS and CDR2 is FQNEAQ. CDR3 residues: CASSSDPGYGYTF. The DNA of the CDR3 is TGTGCCAGCAGCTCGGACCCGGGATATGGCTACACCTTC.

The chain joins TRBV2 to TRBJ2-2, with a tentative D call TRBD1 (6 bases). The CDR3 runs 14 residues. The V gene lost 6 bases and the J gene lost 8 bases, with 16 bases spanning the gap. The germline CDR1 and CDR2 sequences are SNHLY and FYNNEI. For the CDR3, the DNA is TGTGCCAGCAGAATCGAACAGGGATTGGGGGAGCTGTTTTTT. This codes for CASRIEQGLGELFF.

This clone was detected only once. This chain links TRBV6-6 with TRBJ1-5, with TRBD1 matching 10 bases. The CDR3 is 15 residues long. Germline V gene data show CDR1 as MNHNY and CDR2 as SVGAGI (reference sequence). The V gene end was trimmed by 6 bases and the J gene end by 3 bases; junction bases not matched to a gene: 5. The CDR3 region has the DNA TGTGCCAGCAGCCGGGACAGGGGTCTCAATCAGCCCCAGCATTTT. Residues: CASSRDRGLNQPQHF.

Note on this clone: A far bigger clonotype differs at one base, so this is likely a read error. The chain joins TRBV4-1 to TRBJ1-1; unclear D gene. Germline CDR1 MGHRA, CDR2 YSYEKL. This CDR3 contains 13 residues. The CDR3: CASSTRGNTDAFF. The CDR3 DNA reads TGCGCCAGCAGCACTCGGGGAAACACTGACGCTTTCTTT.

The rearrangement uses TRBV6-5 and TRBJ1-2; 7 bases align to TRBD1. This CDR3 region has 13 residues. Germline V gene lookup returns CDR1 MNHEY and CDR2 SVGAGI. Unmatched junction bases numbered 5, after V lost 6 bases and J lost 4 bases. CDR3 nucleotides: TGTGCCAGCAGCAGACAGGGTCCCTATGGCTACACCTTC. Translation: CASSRQGPYGYTF.

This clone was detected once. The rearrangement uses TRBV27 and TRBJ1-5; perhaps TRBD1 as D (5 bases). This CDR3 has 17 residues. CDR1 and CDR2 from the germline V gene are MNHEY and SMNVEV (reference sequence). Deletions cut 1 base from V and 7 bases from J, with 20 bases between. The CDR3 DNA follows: TGTGCCAGCAGTTTATTTTTTTCATTGGGGGGAGGGCAGCCCCAGCATTTT. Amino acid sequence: CASSLFFSLGGGQPQHF.

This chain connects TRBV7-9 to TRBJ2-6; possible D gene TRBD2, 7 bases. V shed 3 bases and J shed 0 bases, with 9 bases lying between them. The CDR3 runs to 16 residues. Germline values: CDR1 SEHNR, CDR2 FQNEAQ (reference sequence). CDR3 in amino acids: CASSLGGRSGANVLTF. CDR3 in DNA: TGTGCCAGCAGCTTGGGGGGGCGCTCTGGGGCCAACGTCCTGACTTTC.

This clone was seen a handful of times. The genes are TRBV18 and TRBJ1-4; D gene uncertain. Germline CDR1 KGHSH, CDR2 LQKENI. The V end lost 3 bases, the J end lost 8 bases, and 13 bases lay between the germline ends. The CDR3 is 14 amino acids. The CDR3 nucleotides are TGTGCCAGCTCACCGGATGGACTGAACGAAAAACTGTTTTTT. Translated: CASSPDGLNEKLFF. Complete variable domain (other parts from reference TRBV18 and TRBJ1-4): NAGVMQNPRHLVRRRGQEARLRCSPMKGHSHVYWYRQLPEEGLKFMVYLQKENIIDESGMPKERFSAEFPKEGPSILRIQQVVRGDSAAYFCASSPDGLNEKLFFGSGTQLSVL.

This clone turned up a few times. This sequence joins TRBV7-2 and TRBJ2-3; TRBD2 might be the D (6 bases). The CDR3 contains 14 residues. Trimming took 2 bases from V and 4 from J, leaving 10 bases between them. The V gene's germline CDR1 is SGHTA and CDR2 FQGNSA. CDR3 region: CASSLQLAPDTQYF. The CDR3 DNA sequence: TGTGCCAGCAGCTTACAACTAGCCCCAGATACGCAGTATTTT.

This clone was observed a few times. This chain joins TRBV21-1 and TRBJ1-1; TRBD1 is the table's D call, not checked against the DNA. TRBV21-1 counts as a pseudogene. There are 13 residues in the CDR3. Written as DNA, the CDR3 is TGTGCCAGCAGCAAAGTACCCACAAGAGAAGCTTTCTTT. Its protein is CASSKVPTREAFF.

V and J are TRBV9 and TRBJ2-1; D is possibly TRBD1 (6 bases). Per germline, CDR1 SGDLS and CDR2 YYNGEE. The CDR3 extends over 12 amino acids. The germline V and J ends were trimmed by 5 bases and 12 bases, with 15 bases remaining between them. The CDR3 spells CASSNRVDGQFF. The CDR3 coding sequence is TGTGCCAGCAGTAACAGGGTAGATGGGCAGTTCTTC.